This entry lists 10 T cell receptor beta chains sequenced from one sample in a study of T cells in women clearing cervical HPV infection. Sequencing used immunoSEQ multiplex PCR; TCRdb keeps in-frame clones, though not all of them. The specimen's table records about 33,000 clones. Material for sequencing was blood buffy coat. All receptors come from a woman aged 18 to 69 with a cervical HPV16 infection that either progressed to CIN3+ or cleared (not recorded which).

Incomplete CDR3 DNA: TGTGCCAGCAGCCCGGGAGGGGCCGGGGAG. Translated, it gives CASSPGGAGE. The CDR3, in full, reads CASSPGGAGELFF. The J gene is TRBJ2-2, the V gene TRBV7-9; 8 bases are shared with TRBD2. Sequencing ends 3 residues short of the CDR3 end; the germline J gene provides the rest. Germline CDR1 SEHNR, CDR2 FQNEAQ (reference sequence). CDR3 length: 13 residues. The J segment lost 6 bases and the V segment lost 5 bases, leaving 2 bases of the junction unmatched.

This chain's CDR3 is CASGLPGQGRGGELFF. The part of the CDR3 DNA that was read is TGTGCTAGTGGTTTGCCTGGCCAGGGTAGGGGCGGGGAG. This chain uses TRBV12-5 with TRBJ2-2, with D possibly TRBD1 on 5 matching bases. The read is 3 residues too short to cover the CDR3 end, so that end is filled in from the germline J gene. This CDR3 comprises 16 residues. Germline-derived CDR1 and CDR2 are LGHNT and FRNRAP. The V end was cut by 2 bases, the J end by 7 bases, with 17 bases between.

Details on this clone: Read sequence stops 3 residues before the CDR3 end, and the germline J gene provides the missing end. This rearrangement joins TRBV18 to TRBJ1-4, with TRBD1 matching 8 bases. Germline V gives CDR1 KGHSH, CDR2 LQKENI. CDR3 length: 15 residues. Losses at the gene ends were 4 bases for V and 2 bases for J; bases not matched to a gene: 3. The CDR3 region is CASSQDRGTNEKLFF. The CDR3 DNA, read in part, is TGTGCCAGCTCACAAGACAGGGGTACTAATGAAAAA. The entire variable domain, with the rest obtained from reference TRBV18 and TRBJ1-4, is as follows: NAGVMQNPRHLVRRRGQEARLRCSPMKGHSHVYWYRQLPEEGLKFMVYLQKENIIDESGMPKERFSAEFPKEGPSILRIQQVVRGDSAAYFCASSQDRGTNEKLFFGSGTQLSVL.

A note on this clone: From the germline J gene comes the end of the CDR3, since the read stops 3 residues before it. V and J are TRBV18 and TRBJ2-4; 8 bases agree with TRBD1. The CDR3 loop spans 14 amino acids. Looked up from germline, CDR1 is KGHSH and CDR2 is LQKENI. CDR3 DNA (partial): TGTGCCAGCTCACTGGACAGGGATTCCTATGGT. Translated, it gives CASSLDRDSYG. The whole CDR3 sequence is CASSLDRDSYGQYF.

CDR3 in amino acids: CASSPGGGANNEQFF. The covered CDR3 bases are TGTGCCAGCAGCCCGGGAGGCGGGGCAAACAATGAG. This chain connects TRBV5-4 to TRBJ2-1; 7 bases align to TRBD2. Read sequence stops 3 residues before the CDR3 end, and the germline J gene provides the missing end. The CDR3 covers 15 residues. CDR1 is SGHNT and CDR2 is YYREEE in the germline V gene (reference sequence). The V segment lost 4 bases and the J segment 5 bases; nucleotides outside the gene matches: 9.

The CDR3 protein is CASSSGGGYEQFF. CDR3 DNA, as far as it was read: TGTGCCAGCAGCTCGGGGGGGGGATATGAG. The J gene is TRBJ2-1, the V gene TRBV7-3; 8 positions agree with TRBD2. The DNA ends 3 residues before the CDR3 does, and the rest of the CDR3 is filled in from the germline J gene. The CDR3 runs to 13 residues. Germline CDR1 is SGHTA and CDR2 is FQGTGA. The trim removed 4 bases at V and 8 bases at J, leaving 4 bases unmatched.

Notes on this clone: The CDR3 end lies 3 residues beyond the end of the read and is filled in from the germline J gene. The chain couples TRBV7-2 to TRBJ2-7, with unresolved D. The germline V and J ends were trimmed by 0 bases and 2 bases, with 8 bases remaining between them. The CDR3 spans 14 residues. Per the germline V gene, CDR1 is SGHTA and CDR2 is FQGNSA. CDR3 bases read: TGTGCCAGCAGCTTAGCGCGGCTAGCCTACGAG. This gives the protein CASSLARLAYE. The whole CDR3 reads CASSLARLAYEQYF. Using reference TRBV7-2 and TRBJ2-7 for the parts outside the CDR3, the full variable domain is GAGVSQSPSNKVTEKGKDVELRCDPISGHTALYWYRQSLGQGLEFLIYFQGNSAPDKSGLPSDRFSAERTGGSVSTLTIQRTQQEDSAVYLCASSLARLAYEQYFGPGTRLTVT.

Comment on this clone: The observed sequence ends 3 residues before the CDR3 terminus, with the missing tail filled in from the germline J gene. The chain uses TRBV11-3 and TRBJ2-1; D perhaps matches TRBD1 (5 bases). The CDR3 has 14 amino acids. The V gene's germline CDR1 is SGHNT and CDR2 YENEEA. With 1 base removed from V and 7 bases from J, the gap between germline ends came to 11 bases. The CDR3 is CASSLGLGVNEQFF. The covered CDR3 bases are TGTGCCAGCAGCTTAGGATTAGGGGTAAATGAG.

Worth noting for this clone: The observed sequence ends 3 residues before the CDR3 terminus, with the missing tail filled in from the germline J gene. The same CDR3 arises from other DNA sequences in this sample as well. The rearrangement uses TRBV7-2 and TRBJ2-7, with D tentatively TRBD2 (6 bases). Germline V gene data show CDR1 as SGHTA and CDR2 as FQGNSA. With 9 bases removed from V and 5 bases from J, the gap between germline ends came to 20 bases. The CDR3 has 14 amino acids. CDR3 sequence reads: CASTNAGGLDEQYF. The sequenced part of the CDR3 DNA is TGTGCCAGTACCAACGCCGGGGGTTTGGACGAG.

This clone is classed as medium-sized by frequency. The read halts 3 residues ahead of the CDR3 end, with the missing end drawn from the germline J gene. The chain has TRBV7-3 and TRBJ2-3, with 9 positions matching TRBD2. Germline V gives CDR1 SGHTA, CDR2 FQGTGA. The CDR3 is 18 residues long. V trimming: 5 bases; J trimming: 5 bases; junction bases outside the gene matches: 17. This CDR3 is CASSPTWAGGLSVDTQYF. The DNA read from the CDR3 is TGTGCCAGCAGCCCTACATGGGCGGGGGGGCTTTCGGTAGATACG.